Listed below are T cell receptor beta chains from one sample, sequenced in a study of blood T cell repertoires in COVID-19. Libraries were prepared by immunoSEQ multiplex PCR; TCRdb keeps only in-frame clonotypes and omits some of them. Of under 200,000 clones in the sample, around 74% are singletons; the top ten hold 8.1%. The sample taken for sequencing was peripheral blood. These TCRs come from a woman aged 55 to 70 with COVID-19, enrolled during active disease. Each CDR3 is given with its conserved first and last residue. The order of the fields is J gene, D gene, V gene, CDR3 length, clone size, CDR3 DNA, CDR3 protein. D genes are given only for firm matches. Size values are once, few and many counts, or a class for expanded clones, and some rows have none.

>TRBJ2-7|TRBD2|TRBV5-1|17|NA
TGCGCCAGCAGCTTTAACCCCTGGGAGCGGGAGAGCTACGAGCAGTACTTC
CASSFNPWERESYEQYF
>TRBJ2-2|TRBD2|TRBV24-1|15|NA
TGTGCCACCGAGAATAGCGGGGGGGCATCCGGGGAGCTGTTTTTT
CATENSGGASGELFF
>TRBJ1-3|TRBD1|TRBV6-5|15|NA
TGTGCCAGCAGTTCGACAGGGTTCTCTGGAAACACCATATATTTT
CASSSTGFSGNTIYF
>TRBJ2-3|TRBD2|TRBV19|12|NA
TGTACTAGCGGAGATAGCACAGATACGCAGTATTTT
CTSGDSTDTQYF
>TRBJ2-7|NA|TRBV5-5|12|many
TGTGCCAGCAGCTTGTTTGAGTACGAGCAGTACTTC
CASSLFEYEQYF
>TRBJ2-7|NA|TRBV27|12|NA
TGTGCCAGCAGTGATCAGTACTACGAGCAGTACTTC
CASSDQYYEQYF
>TRBJ2-3|TRBD2|TRBV24-1|19|once
TGTGCCACCAGTGATCCGAAAGCGGGAAAGACTGTTGGCACAGATACGCAGTATTTT
CATSDPKAGKTVGTDTQYF
>TRBJ2-5|NA|TRBV3-1/TRBV3-2|15|NA
TGTGCCAGCAGCGATACGGGAGTACCTCAAGAGACCCAGTACTTC
CASSDTGVPQETQYF
>TRBJ2-3|NA|TRBV28|12|NA
TGTGCCAGCAGTTTACTATCAGATACGCAGTATTTT
CASSLLSDTQYF
>TRBJ1-4|TRBD1|TRBV7-9|14|NA
TGTGCCAGCAGCAAAACACAGGGGAGGGAAAAACTGTTTTTT
CASSKTQGREKLFF
>TRBJ2-1|NA|TRBV29-1|14|NA
TGCAGCATCATTACAGGCGCCTCCTACAATGAGCAGTTCTTC
CSIITGASYNEQFF
>TRBJ2-1|TRBD2|TRBV6-1|16|NA
TGTGCCAGCAGTGAGGGTGCGGGGAGGGCCCGCAATGAGCAGTTCTTC
CASSEGAGRARNEQFF
>TRBJ1-5|NA|TRBV4-1|16|NA
TGCGCCAGCAGCCCCCTATTGGGGCAGGGCAATCAGCCCCAGCATTTT
CASSPLLGQGNQPQHF
>TRBJ2-5|TRBD1|TRBV2|15|NA
TGTGCCAGCAGAGTCGGGACAGGGGGGTTAGAGACCCAGTACTTC
CASRVGTGGLETQYF
>TRBJ1-6|NA|TRBV19|16|NA
TGTGCCAGTCGACGAAGCGGCAGGGGAAATAATTCACCCCTCCACTTT
CASRRSGRGNNSPLHF
>TRBJ2-7|TRBD2|TRBV19|16|NA
TGTGCCAGTAGTATTCCATTGGGACTAGCGGGTTACGAGCAGTACTTC
CASSIPLGLAGYEQYF
>TRBJ1-5|NA|TRBV7-6|15|few
TGTGCCAGCAGCTTAGGACAGTATAGCAATCAGCCCCAGCATTTT
CASSLGQYSNQPQHF
>TRBJ2-1|NA|TRBV27|13|NA
TGTGCCAGCAGCCGTACACCCGGCGGCGAGCAGTTCTTC
CASSRTPGGEQFF
>TRBJ2-2|TRBD2|TRBV9|16|NA
TGTGCCAGCAGCGTTGGGACTAGCGGGAACACCGGGGAGCTGTTTTTT
CASSVGTSGNTGELFF
>TRBJ1-1|NA|TRBV7-2|14|once
TGTGCCAGCAGCTTCATACAGCCCTCCACTGAAGCTTTCTTT
CASSFIQPSTEAFF
>TRBJ1-2|NA|TRBV5-1|15|NA
TGCGCCAGCAGCTTCTCGTCAGGGGAGGGTGGTGGCTACACCTTC
CASSFSSGEGGGYTF
>TRBJ2-3|NA|TRBV4-1|18|NA
TGCGCCAGCAGCCAAGACACGTGGGAGAAGAGGGGCACAGATACGCAGTATTTT
CASSQDTWEKRGTDTQYF
>TRBJ1-6|TRBD1|TRBV6-4|14|NA
TGTGCCAGCAGTGAACGGACAGGGGTTTCACCCCTCCACTTT
CASSERTGVSPLHF
>TRBJ2-2|TRBD1|TRBV5-1|15|NA
TGCGCCAGCAGCTTGTTTACAGGGGAAACCGGGGAGCTGTTTTTT
CASSLFTGETGELFF
>TRBJ1-6|TRBD1|TRBV5-1|15|NA
TGCGCCAGCACCCGAATTACAGGGGGTGATTCACCCCTCCACTTT
CASTRITGGDSPLHF
>TRBJ1-2|TRBD1|TRBV10-2|13|few
TGCGCCAGCAGCCCCGACAGGGTGTATGGCTACACCTTC
CASSPDRVYGYTF
>TRBJ1-4|TRBD1|TRBV9|15|NA
TGTGCCAGCAGCGAGGGGACAGGGGTTGGTGAAAAACTGTTTTTT
CASSEGTGVGEKLFF
>TRBJ1-3|NA|TRBV4-1|17|NA
TGCGCCAGCAGCCAAGCCGAAGACAGCCACTCTGGAAACACCATATATTTT
CASSQAEDSHSGNTIYF
>TRBJ1-6|NA|TRBV14|13|NA
TGTGCCAGCAGCCAGTACAGGAATTCACCCCTCCACTTT
CASSQYRNSPLHF
>TRBJ1-5|NA|TRBV18|17|NA
TGTGCCAGCTCACCGGGGGGTGCGAAAGGGGACAATCAGCCCCAGCATTTT
CASSPGGAKGDNQPQHF
>TRBJ2-1|TRBD2|TRBV15|18|NA
TGTGCCACCAGCAGAGATCTAAACGGGGGGGTGACCTACAATGAGCAGTTCTTC
CATSRDLNGGVTYNEQFF
>TRBJ1-2|TRBD1|TRBV5-1|18|NA
TGCGCCAGCAGCTTTTCTCCGGGACAGAGCAAGATTTCGGTTGGCTACACCTTC
CASSFSPGQSKISVGYTF
>TRBJ2-2|TRBD2|TRBV7-2|14|NA
TGTGCCAGCAGCCGCGAGCGGGAGTTAGGGGAGCTGTTTTTT
CASSRERELGELFF